A selection of T cell receptor beta chains follows, all from one sample in a study of cytomegalovirus exposure and HLA in healthy donors. Data came from immunoSEQ multiplex PCR; TCRdb stores just in-frame clones and leaves some out. The sample holds some 150,000 clones, about 79% seen once. Sequenced sample: PBMCs. The receptors shown here come from a male donor in good health and CMV-seronegative. CDR3s include the opening cysteine and the closing phenylalanine or tryptophan. The D gene is left open where the match is weak. Some rows have no size entry. The others give once, few or many, or a class for an expanded clone.

V: TRBV18; size: -; J: TRBJ1-4; D: TRBD1; length: 14; DNA: TGTGCCAGCTCACCTTCCGGGACAGATGAAAAACTGTTTTTT; CDR3: CASSPSGTDEKLFF
V: TRBV7-3; size: -; J: TRBJ2-4; D: -; length: 13; DNA: TGTGCCAGCAGCTTAACGATGGGGCCCCCAAGGAGTTTC; CDR3: CASSLTMGPPRSF
V: TRBV2; size: -; J: TRBJ1-2; D: -; length: 14; DNA: TGTGCCAGCAATATAGGGGGGGAGGCCTATGGCTACACCTTC; CDR3: CASNIGGEAYGYTF
V: TRBV5-1; size: -; J: TRBJ2-7; D: -; length: 12; DNA: TGCGCCAGCAGCTTGGGACTCGGAGAGCAGTACTTC; CDR3: CASSLGLGEQYF
V: TRBV9; size: -; J: TRBJ2-7; D: TRBD2; length: 16; DNA: TGTGCCAGCAGCGTAGATATTCTAGCGGGACTGTACGAGCAGTACTTC; CDR3: CASSVDILAGLYEQYF
V: TRBV30; size: -; J: TRBJ2-7; D: TRBD2; length: 14; DNA: TGTGCCTGGAGTGTACGAGGGGTCCCGGGAGGGCAGTACTTC; CDR3: CAWSVRGVPGGQYF
V: TRBV2; size: -; J: TRBJ2-3; D: -; length: 15; DNA: TGTGCCAGCAGTGAAGCAGGGAGATACACAGATACGCAGTATTTT; CDR3: CASSEAGRYTDTQYF
V: TRBV9; size: -; J: TRBJ1-2; D: -; length: 13; DNA: TGTGCCAGCAGCCCGGACAGAGTCTATGGCTACACCTTC; CDR3: CASSPDRVYGYTF
V: TRBV6-5; size: -; J: TRBJ2-7; D: -; length: 14; DNA: TGTGCCAGCAGTTACGAGGGTATCCGTTACGAGCAGTACTTC; CDR3: CASSYEGIRYEQYF
V: TRBV29-1; size: few; J: TRBJ1-5; D: -; length: 12; DNA: TGCAGCGCTGGCGCGGGCAATCAGCCCCAGCATTTT; CDR3: CSAGAGNQPQHF
V: TRBV5-1; size: -; J: TRBJ2-1; D: TRBD2; length: 15; DNA: TGCGCCAGCACGCCCGGGACTAGCGTGTACACTGAGCAGTTCTTC; CDR3: CASTPGTSVYTEQFF
V: TRBV12-5; size: -; J: TRBJ1-2; D: TRBD1; length: 17; DNA: TGTGCTAGTGGTTTGCCCTTAGGACAGGAAACTAACTATGGCTACACCTTC; CDR3: CASGLPLGQETNYGYTF
V: TRBV5-4; size: -; J: TRBJ2-2; D: TRBD1; length: 18; DNA: TGTGCCAGCAGCTCCAGCCCCGGGACAGGGGGCGCAACCGGGGAGCTGTTTTTT; CDR3: CASSSSPGTGGATGELFF
V: TRBV30; size: -; J: TRBJ1-1; D: -; length: 10; DNA: TGTGCCTGGACGGACACTGAAGCTTTCTTT; CDR3: CAWTDTEAFF
V: TRBV5-4; size: once; J: TRBJ2-3; D: TRBD2; length: 16; DNA: TGTGCCAGCAGCTCCGGACTAGCGGGGGCCACAGATACGCAGTATTTT; CDR3: CASSSGLAGATDTQYF
V: TRBV9; size: -; J: TRBJ1-1; D: TRBD1; length: 14; DNA: TGTGCCAGCAGCGAGGGACAGGGGTGGACTGAAGCTTTCTTT; CDR3: CASSEGQGWTEAFF
V: TRBV29-1; size: -; J: TRBJ1-2; D: -; length: 11; DNA: TGCAGCGTTGAAGATCCCGGGGGCTACACCTTC; CDR3: CSVEDPGGYTF
V: TRBV9; size: -; J: TRBJ1-3; D: -; length: 17; DNA: TGTGCCAGCAGCGTAGGGGTAGGGGGGGCGCTTGGAAACACCATATATTTT; CDR3: CASSVGVGGALGNTIYF
V: TRBV7-9; size: -; J: TRBJ2-6; D: TRBD1; length: 17; DNA: TGTGCCAGCAGCTCCGGGACAGGGCTCTCTGGGGCCAACGTCCTGACTTTC; CDR3: CASSSGTGLSGANVLTF
V: TRBV7-9; size: -; J: TRBJ2-7; D: TRBD1; length: 15; DNA: TGTGCCAGCAGCTCAGGAACAGGACAGGGGTACGAGCAGTACTTC; CDR3: CASSSGTGQGYEQYF
V: TRBV5-1; size: -; J: TRBJ1-1; D: -; length: 18; DNA: TGCGCCAGCAGCCCGGGAGTCAGGGTGGGTGCCTTGAACACTGAAGCTTTCTTT; CDR3: CASSPGVRVGALNTEAFF
V: TRBV5-1; size: few; J: TRBJ1-2; D: -; length: 14; DNA: TGCGCCAGCAGCTTGCCCGGGACTTTCTATGGCTACACCTTC; CDR3: CASSLPGTFYGYTF
V: TRBV29-1; size: -; J: TRBJ2-7; D: -; length: 13; DNA: TGCAGCGTTTCTGGGGGGAGCCTTGACGAGCAGTACTTC; CDR3: CSVSGGSLDEQYF
V: TRBV7-6; size: once; J: TRBJ1-2; D: TRBD1; length: 15; DNA: TGTGCCAGCAGCCCTCGCCACAGGGGCCCCTATGGCTACACCTTC; CDR3: CASSPRHRGPYGYTF
V: TRBV7-9; size: once; J: TRBJ1-3; D: -; length: 15; DNA: TGTGCCAGCAGCTTAGGTCCCTACTCTGGAAACACCATATATTTT; CDR3: CASSLGPYSGNTIYF